Detailed here is one T cell receptor beta chain. Antigen: not known. This sample was included in a study of OX40 agonist ivuxolimab in advanced cancers. Study-wide context: A mean age of approximately 60 years, range about 20 to 85, was recorded, and more than 80% were male. Patients achieving partial responses numbered three: one hepatocellular carcinoma case and two cutaneous melanoma cases.

Method: immunoSEQ multiplex PCR; TCRdb's copy keeps in-frame clones and lacks some. The profile covers under 70,000 clones, with 70% to 90% appearing a single time and around 2% taken by the ten largest. General study points: Doses of 0.1 to 3.0 mg/kg were accompanied by clonal expansion of CD4+ and CD8+ blood T cells by week 6.

CDR3 length equals 15 residues. Germline values: CDR1 SNHLY, CDR2 FYNNEI. V gave up 7 bases and J gave up 0 bases, with 13 bases separating them. J is TRBJ1-5 and V is TRBV2; a possible D gene is TRBD1 (5 bases). The TCR originated in an adult with an advanced solid tumor such as melanoma, head and neck, liver or kidney cancer. The material sequenced was CD4+ or CD8+ T cells sorted from blood, taken in a trial of the OX40 agonist ivuxolimab. This chain's CDR3 is CASTFRGGSNQPQHF. The CDR3, as DNA: TGTGCCAGCACCTTTCGGGGGGGTAGCAATCAGCCCCAGCATTTT.